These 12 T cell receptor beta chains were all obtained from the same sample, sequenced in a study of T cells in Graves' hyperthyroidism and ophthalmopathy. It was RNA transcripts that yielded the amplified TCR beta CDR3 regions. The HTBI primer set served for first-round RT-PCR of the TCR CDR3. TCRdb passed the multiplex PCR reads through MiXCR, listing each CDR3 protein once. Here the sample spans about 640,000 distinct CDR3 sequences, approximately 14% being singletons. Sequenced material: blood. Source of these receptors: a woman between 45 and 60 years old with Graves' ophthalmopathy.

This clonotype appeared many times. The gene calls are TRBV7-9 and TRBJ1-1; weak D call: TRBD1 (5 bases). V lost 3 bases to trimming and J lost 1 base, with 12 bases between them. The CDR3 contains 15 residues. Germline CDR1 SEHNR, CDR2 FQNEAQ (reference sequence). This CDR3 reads CASSFRRQTNTEAFF. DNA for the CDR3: TGTGCCAGCAGCTTTAGGCGACAGACGAACACTGAAGCTTTCTTT. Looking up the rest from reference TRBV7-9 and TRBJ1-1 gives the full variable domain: DTGVSQNPRHKITKRGQNVTFRCDPISEHNRLYWYRQTLGQGPEFLTYFQNEAQLEKSRLLSDRFSAERPKGSFSTLEIQRTEQGDSAMYLCASSFRRQTNTEAFFGQGTRLTVV.

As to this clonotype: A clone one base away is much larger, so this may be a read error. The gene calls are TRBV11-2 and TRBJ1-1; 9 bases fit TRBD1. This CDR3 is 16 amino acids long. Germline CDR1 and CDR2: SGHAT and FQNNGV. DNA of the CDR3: TGTGCCAGCGGCTTGCCCGGGACAGGGTTCTTCACTGAAGCTTTCTTT. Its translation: CASGLPGTGFFTEAFF.

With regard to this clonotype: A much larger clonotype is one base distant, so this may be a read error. For the CDR3, the DNA is TGTGCCAGCACAACTAGCGTAAACTCCTACGAGCAGCACTTC. Translation: CASTTSVNSYEQHF. The chain uses TRBV27 and TRBJ2-7, with 7 bases fitting TRBD2. This CDR3 spans 14 amino acids. CDR1 and CDR2 (germline): MNHEY, SMNVEV (reference sequence).

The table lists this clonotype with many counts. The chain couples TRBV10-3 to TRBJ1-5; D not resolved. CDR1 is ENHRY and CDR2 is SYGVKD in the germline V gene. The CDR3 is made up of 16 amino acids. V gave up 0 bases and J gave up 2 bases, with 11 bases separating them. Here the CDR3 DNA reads TGTGCCATCAGTGAGTCGAGCAGCCGCCGCAATCAGCCCCAGCATTTT. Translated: CAISESSSRRNQPQHF.

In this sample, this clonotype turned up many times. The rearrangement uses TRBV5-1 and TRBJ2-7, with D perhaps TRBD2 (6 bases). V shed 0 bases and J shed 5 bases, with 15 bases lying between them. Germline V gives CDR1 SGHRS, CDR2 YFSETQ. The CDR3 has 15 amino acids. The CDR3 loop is CASSLAVGSNDEQYF. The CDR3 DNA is TGCGCCAGCAGCTTGGCGGTCGGGAGTAACGACGAGCAGTACTTC. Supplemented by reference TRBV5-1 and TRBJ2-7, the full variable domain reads KAGVTQTPRYLIKTRGQQVTLSCSPISGHRSVSWYQQTPGQGLQFLFEYFSETQRNKGNFPGRFSGRQFSNSRSEMNVSTLELGDSALYLCASSLAVGSNDEQYFGPGTRLTVT.

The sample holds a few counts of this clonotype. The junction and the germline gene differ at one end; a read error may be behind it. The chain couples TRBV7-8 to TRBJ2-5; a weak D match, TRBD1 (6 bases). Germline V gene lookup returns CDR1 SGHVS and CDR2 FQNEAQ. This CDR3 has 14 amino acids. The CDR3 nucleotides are TGTGCCAGCAGCTACAACCGGGACACCCGATTCATGGACTTC. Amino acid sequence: CASSYNRDTRFMDF.

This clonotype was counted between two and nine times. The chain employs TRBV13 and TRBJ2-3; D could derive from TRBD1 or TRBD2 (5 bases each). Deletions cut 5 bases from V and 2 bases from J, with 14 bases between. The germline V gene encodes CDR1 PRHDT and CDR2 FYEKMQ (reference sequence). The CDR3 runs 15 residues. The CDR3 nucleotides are TGTGCCAGCAGCGCAAGGGACCAATCCACAGATACGCAGTATTTT. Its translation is CASSARDQSTDTQYF.

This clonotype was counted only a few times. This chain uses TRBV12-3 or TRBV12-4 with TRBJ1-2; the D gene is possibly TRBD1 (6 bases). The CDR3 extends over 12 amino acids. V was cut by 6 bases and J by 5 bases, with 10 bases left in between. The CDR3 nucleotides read TGTGCCAGCAGGACAGGAGGGTATGGCTACACCTTC. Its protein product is CASRTGGYGYTF.

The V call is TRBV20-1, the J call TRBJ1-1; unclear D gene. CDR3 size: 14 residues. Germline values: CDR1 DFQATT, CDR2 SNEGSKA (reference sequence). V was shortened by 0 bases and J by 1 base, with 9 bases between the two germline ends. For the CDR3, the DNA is TGCAGTGCTAGAGACAGGTATCAGAACACTGAAGCTTTCTTT. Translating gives CSARDRYQNTEAFF.

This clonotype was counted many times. CDR3: CASSLNGEQYF. In DNA, the CDR3 is TGTGCCAGCAGTTTAAACGGGGAGCAGTACTTC. The chain has TRBV27 and TRBJ2-7; D is undetermined. This CDR3 has 11 residues. The V end was cut by 2 bases, the J end by 7 bases, with 6 bases between. The germline gives CDR1 MNHEY, CDR2 SMNVEV (reference sequence).

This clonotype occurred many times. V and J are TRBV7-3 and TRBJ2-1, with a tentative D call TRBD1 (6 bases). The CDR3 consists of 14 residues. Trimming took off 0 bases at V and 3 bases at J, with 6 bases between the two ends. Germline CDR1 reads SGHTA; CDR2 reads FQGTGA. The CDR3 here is CASSLTGHYNEQFF. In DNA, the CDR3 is TGTGCCAGCAGCTTAACGGGACACTACAATGAGCAGTTCTTC.

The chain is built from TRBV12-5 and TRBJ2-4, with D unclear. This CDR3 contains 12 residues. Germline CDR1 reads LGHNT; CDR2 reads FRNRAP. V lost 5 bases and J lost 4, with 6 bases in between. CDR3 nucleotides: TGTGCTAGTGGTGTCGGAAAAAACATTCAGTACTTC. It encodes CASGVGKNIQYF.